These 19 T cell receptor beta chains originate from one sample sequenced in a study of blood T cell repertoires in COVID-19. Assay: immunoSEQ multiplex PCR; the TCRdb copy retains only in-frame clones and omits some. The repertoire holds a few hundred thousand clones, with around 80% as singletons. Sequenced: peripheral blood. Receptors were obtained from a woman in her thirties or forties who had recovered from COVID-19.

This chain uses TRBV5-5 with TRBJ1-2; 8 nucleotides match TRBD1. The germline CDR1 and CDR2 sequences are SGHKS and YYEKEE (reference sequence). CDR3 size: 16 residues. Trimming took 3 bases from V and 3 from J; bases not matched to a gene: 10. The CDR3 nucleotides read TGTGCCAGCAGCTGGGGCCCCCAGGACAGGGACTATGGCTACACCTTC. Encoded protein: CASSWGPQDRDYGYTF.

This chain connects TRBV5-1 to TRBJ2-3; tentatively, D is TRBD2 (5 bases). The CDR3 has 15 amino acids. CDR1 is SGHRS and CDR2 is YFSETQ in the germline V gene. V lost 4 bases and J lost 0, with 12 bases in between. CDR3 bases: TGCGCCAGCAGCGAGGGAGCAGCCAGCACAGATACGCAGTATTTT. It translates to CASSEGAASTDTQYF.

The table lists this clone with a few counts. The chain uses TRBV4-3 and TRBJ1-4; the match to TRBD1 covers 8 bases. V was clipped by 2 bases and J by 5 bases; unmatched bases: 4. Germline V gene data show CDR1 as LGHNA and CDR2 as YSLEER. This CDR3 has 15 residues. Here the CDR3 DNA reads TGCGCCAGCAGCCAAAACAGGGGGGGGAATGAAAAACTGTTTTTT. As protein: CASSQNRGGNEKLFF.

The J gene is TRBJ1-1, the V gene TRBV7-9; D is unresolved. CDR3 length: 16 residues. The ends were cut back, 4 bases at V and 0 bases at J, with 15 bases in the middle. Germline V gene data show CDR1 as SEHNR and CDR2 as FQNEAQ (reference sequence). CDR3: CASSSSINLLNTEAFF. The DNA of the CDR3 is TGTGCCAGCAGCTCGAGTATCAACCTTCTGAACACTGAAGCTTTCTTT.

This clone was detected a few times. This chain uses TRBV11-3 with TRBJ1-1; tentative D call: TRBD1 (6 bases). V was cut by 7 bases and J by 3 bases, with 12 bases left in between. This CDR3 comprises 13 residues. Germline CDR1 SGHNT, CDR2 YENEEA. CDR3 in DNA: TGTGCCAGCATAGGGTACAGGGACACTGAAGCTTTCTTT. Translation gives CASIGYRDTEAFF.

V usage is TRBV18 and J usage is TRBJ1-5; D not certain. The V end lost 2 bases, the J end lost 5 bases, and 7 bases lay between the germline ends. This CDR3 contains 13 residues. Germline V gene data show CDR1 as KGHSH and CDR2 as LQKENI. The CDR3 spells CASSPISDQPQHF. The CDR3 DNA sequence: TGTGCCAGCTCACCAATATCTGATCAGCCCCAGCATTTT.

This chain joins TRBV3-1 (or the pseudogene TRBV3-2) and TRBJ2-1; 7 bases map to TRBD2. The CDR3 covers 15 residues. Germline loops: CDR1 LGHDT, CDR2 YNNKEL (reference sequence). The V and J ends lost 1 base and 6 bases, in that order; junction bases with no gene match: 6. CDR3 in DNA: TGTGCCAGCAGCCAAGGGGACTACGGACTCAATGAGCAGTTCTTC. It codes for CASSQGDYGLNEQFF.

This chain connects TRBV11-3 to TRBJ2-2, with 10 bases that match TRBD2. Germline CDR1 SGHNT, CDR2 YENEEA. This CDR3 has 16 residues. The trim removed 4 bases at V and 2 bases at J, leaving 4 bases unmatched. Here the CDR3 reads CASSYLAGDNTGELFF. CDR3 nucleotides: TGTGCCAGCAGCTACCTAGCGGGGGATAACACCGGGGAGCTGTTTTTT.

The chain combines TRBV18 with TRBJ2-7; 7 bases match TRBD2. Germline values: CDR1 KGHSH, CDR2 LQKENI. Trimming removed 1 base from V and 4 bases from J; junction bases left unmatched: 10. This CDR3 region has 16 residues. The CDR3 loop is CASSPQEASGDYEQYF. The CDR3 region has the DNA TGTGCCAGCTCACCACAGGAGGCCAGCGGGGATTACGAGCAGTACTTC.

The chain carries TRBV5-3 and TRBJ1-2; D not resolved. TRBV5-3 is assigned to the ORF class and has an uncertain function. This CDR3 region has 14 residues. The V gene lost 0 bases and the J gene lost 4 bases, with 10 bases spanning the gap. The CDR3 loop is CARSLVSAVYGYTF. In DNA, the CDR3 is TGTGCCAGAAGCTTGGTTTCTGCGGTCTATGGCTACACCTTC.

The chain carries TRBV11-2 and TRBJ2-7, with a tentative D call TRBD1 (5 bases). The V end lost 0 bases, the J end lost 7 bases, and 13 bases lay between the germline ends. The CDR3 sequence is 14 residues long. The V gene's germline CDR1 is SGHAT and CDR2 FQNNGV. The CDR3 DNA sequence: TGTGCCAGCAGCTTAGATATATGGGGCTTTGAGCAGTACTTC. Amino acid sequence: CASSLDIWGFEQYF.

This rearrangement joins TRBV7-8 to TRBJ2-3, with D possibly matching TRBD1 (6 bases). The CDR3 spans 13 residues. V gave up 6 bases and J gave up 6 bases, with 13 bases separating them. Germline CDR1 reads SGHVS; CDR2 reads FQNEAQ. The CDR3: CASSTQGHDTQYF. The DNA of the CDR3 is TGTGCCAGCAGTACTCAGGGACATGATACGCAGTATTTT.

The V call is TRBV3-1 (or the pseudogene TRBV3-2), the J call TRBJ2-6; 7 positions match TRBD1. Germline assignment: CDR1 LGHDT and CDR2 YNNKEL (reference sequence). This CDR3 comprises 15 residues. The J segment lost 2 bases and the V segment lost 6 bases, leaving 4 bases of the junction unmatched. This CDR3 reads CASRIQGAGANVLTF. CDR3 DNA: TGTGCCAGCAGAATCCAGGGGGCTGGGGCCAACGTCCTGACTTTC.

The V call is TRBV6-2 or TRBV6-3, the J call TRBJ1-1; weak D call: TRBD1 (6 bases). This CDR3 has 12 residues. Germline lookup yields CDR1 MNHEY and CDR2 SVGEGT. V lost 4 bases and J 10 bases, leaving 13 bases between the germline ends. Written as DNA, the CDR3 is TGTGCCAGCAGTTCATGGGACATAGGAGCTTTCTTT. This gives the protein CASSSWDIGAFF.

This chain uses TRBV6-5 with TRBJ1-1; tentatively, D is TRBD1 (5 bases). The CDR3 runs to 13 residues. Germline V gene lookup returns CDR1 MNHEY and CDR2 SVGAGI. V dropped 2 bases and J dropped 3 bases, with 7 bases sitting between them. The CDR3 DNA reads TGTGCCAGCAGTTACCGGGGGGACACTGAAGCTTTCTTT. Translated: CASSYRGDTEAFF.

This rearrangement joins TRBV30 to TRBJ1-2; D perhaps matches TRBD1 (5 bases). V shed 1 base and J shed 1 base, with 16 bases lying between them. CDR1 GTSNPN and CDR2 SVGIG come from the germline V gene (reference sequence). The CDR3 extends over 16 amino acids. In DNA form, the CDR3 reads TGTGCCTGGAGTGCCCAGATTTCGACAGATAACTATGGCTACACCTTC. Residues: CAWSAQISTDNYGYTF.

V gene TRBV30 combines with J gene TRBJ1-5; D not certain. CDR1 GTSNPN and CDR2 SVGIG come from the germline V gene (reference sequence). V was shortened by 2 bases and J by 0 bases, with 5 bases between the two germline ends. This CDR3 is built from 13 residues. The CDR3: CAWSRDSNQPQHF. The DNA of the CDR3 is TGTGCCTGGAGTCGAGATAGCAATCAGCCCCAGCATTTT. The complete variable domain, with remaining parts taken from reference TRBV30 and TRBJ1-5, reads SQTIHQWPATLVQPVGSPLSLECTVEGTSNPNLYWYRQAAGRGLQLLFYSVGIGQISSEVPQNLSASRPQDRQFILSSKKLLLSDSGFYLCAWSRDSNQPQHFGDGTRLSIL.

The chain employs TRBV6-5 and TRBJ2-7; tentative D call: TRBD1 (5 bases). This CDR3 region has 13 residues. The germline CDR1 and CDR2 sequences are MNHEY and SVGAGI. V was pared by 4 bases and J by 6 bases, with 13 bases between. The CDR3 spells CASSLVQGGEQYF. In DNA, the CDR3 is TGTGCCAGCAGTTTAGTGCAGGGTGGCGAGCAGTACTTC.

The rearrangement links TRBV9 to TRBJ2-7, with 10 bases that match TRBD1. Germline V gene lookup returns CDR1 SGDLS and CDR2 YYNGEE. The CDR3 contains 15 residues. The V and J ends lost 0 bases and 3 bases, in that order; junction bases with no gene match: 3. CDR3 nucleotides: TGTGCCAGCAGCGTAGGAGGGACAGGGGTCTACGAGCAGTACTTC. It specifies CASSVGGTGVYEQYF.